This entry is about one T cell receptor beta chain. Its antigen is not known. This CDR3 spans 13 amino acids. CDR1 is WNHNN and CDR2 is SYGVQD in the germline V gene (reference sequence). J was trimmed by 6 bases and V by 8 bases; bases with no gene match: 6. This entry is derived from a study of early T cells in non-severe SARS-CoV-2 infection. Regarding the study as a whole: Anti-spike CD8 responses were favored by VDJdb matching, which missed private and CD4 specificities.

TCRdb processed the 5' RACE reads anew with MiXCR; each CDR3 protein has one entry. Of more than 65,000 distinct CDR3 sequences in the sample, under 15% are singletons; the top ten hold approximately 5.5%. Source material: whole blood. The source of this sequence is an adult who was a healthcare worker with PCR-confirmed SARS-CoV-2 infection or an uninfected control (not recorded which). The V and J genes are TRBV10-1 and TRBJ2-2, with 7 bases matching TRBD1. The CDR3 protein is CASQDRSSGELFF. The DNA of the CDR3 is TGCGCCAGCCAGGACAGGTCTTCCGGGGAGCTGTTTTTT.